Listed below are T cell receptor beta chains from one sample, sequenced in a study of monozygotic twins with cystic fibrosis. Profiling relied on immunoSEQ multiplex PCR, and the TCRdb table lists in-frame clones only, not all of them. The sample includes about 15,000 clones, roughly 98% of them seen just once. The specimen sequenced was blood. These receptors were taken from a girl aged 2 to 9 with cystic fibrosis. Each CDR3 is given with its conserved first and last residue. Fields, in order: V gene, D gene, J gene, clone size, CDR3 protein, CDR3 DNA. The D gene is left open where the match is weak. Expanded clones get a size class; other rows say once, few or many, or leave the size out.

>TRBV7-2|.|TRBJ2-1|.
CASRRSSNNEQFF
TGTGCCAGCAGGCGGTCTTCCAACAATGAGCAGTTCTTC
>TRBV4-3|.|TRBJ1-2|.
CASSQDPAGHGYTF
TGCGCCAGCAGCCAAGATCCCGCAGGGCATGGCTACACCTTC
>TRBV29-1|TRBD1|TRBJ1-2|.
CSVSGGPIYGYTF
TGCAGCGTTTCAGGGGGCCCTATTTATGGCTACACCTTC
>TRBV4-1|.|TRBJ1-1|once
CASSQERPFETEAFF
TGCGCCAGCAGCCAAGAAAGGCCATTCGAGACTGAAGCTTTCTTT
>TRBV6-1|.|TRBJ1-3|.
CASSEAPASSGNTIYF
TGTGCCAGCAGTGAAGCGCCAGCTAGCTCTGGAAACACCATATATTTT
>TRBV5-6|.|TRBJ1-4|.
CASSLSPREDEKLFF
TGTGCCAGCAGCTTGTCTCCCAGGGAGGACGAAAAACTGTTTTTT
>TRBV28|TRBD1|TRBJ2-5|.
CASYTTGVGETQYF
TGTGCCAGTTATACGACAGGGGTAGGAGAGACCCAGTACTTC
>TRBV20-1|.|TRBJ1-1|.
CSAIQGYEAFF
TGCAGTGCTATACAGGGCTATGAAGCTTTCTTT
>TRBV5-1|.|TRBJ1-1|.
CASSLAGGPEAFF
TGCGCCAGCAGTTTAGCCGGGGGCCCTGAAGCTTTCTTT
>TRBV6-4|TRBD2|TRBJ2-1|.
CASSESAGGRNEQFF
TGTGCCAGCAGTGAATCAGCGGGGGGTCGCAATGAGCAGTTCTTC
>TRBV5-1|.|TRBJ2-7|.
CASRKQGLRGRYEQYF
TGCGCCAGCAGAAAGCAGGGCCTTAGGGGCCGATACGAGCAGTACTTC
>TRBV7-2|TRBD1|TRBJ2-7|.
CASSPQGADYEQYF
TGTGCCAGCAGCCCCCAGGGGGCGGACTACGAGCAGTACTTC
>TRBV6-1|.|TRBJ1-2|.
CASSEATGNYGYTF
TGTGCCAGCAGTGAGGCAACAGGGAATTATGGCTACACCTTC
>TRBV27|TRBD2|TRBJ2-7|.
CASRVLSGIHHEQYF
TGTGCCAGCAGGGTACTTAGCGGGATCCACCACGAGCAGTACTTC
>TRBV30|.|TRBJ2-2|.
CAWSREIGAGTGELFF
TGTGCCTGGAGCCGGGAAATAGGGGCGGGCACCGGGGAGCTGTTTTTT
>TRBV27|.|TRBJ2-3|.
CASSSFLRRTYSTDTQYF
TGTGCCAGCAGTTCGTTTCTCCGGAGAACCTATAGCACAGATACGCAGTATTTT
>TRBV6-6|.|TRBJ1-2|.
CASGAYLNYGYTF
TGTGCCAGCGGGGCGTACCTTAACTATGGCTACACCTTC
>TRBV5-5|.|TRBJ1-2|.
CASSTASYGYTF
TGTGCCAGCAGCACCGCGTCCTATGGCTACACCTTC
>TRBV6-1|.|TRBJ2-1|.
CASRAGTGSYNEQFF
TGTGCCAGCAGGGCAGGGACGGGGTCCTACAATGAGCAGTTCTTC
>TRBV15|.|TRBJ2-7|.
CATSRAAGSYEQYF
TGTGCCACCAGCAGAGCGGCCGGTTCCTACGAGCAGTACTTC
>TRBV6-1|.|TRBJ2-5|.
CASSVSSWAETQYF
TGTGCCAGCAGTGTGTCAAGTTGGGCAGAGACCCAGTACTTC
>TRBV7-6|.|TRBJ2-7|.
CASSLAESGYSYEQYF
TGTGCCAGCAGCTTAGCGGAGAGCGGATACTCCTACGAGCAGTACTTC
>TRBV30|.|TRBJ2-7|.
CAWSVGSSYEQYF
TGTGCCTGGAGTGTCGGAAGCTCCTACGAGCAGTACTTC
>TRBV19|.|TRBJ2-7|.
CASSTRWNEQYF
TGTGCCAGTAGTACGCGTTGGAACGAGCAGTACTTC
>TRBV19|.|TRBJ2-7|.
CASSIQGSYEQYF
TGTGCCAGTAGTATTCAGGGGTCCTACGAGCAGTACTTC
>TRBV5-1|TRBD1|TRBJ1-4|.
CASSQPGQPNEKLFF
TGCGCCAGCAGCCAACCGGGACAGCCTAATGAAAAACTGTTTTTT
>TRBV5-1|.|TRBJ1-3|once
CASSSGLSGNTIYF
TGCGCCAGCAGCTCGGGCCTCTCTGGAAACACCATATATTTT
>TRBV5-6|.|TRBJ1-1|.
CASSLDGSRGGTEAFF
TGTGCCAGCAGCTTGGACGGGAGCCGGGGGGGAACTGAAGCTTTCTTT
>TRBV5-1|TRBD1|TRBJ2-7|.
CASGGTGSAGEQYF
TGCGCCAGCGGGGGGACAGGGTCGGCAGGCGAGCAGTACTTC
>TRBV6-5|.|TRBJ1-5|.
CASRPSGSQPQHF
TGTGCCAGCCGCCCTTCGGGCAGTCAGCCCCAGCATTTT
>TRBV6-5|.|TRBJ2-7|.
CASSYSNERGEQYF
TGTGCCAGCAGTTACTCGAACGAGAGGGGGGAGCAGTACTTC
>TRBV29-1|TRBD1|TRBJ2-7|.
CSVEGGQDSYEQYF
TGCAGCGTTGAAGGGGGACAGGACTCCTACGAGCAGTACTTC
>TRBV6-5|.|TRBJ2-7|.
CASSPVRFYEQYF
TGTGCCAGCAGTCCCGTCCGCTTCTACGAGCAGTACTTC
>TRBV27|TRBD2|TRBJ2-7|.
CASSFVASGSNEQYF
TGTGCCAGCAGTTTCGTGGCTAGCGGGAGTAACGAGCAGTACTTC
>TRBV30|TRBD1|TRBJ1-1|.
CAWSVLHGTGVAGTEAFF
TGTGCCTGGAGTGTACTCCACGGGACAGGGGTGGCGGGCACTGAAGCTTTCTTT
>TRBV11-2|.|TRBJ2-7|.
CASSPEQGPYEQYF
TGTGCCAGCAGCCCCGAACAGGGCCCCTACGAGCAGTACTTC
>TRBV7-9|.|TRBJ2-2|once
CASSQKSLTSSGELFF
TGTGCCAGCAGCCAAAAGAGCCTCACCTCCTCGGGGGAGCTGTTTTTT
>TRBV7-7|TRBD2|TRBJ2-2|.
CASSFDLTSASTGELFF
TGTGCTAGCAGCTTCGACCTGACTAGCGCCTCCACCGGGGAGCTGTTTTTT
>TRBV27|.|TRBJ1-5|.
CASSLWVDQPQHF
TGTGCCAGCAGTTTATGGGTGGATCAGCCCCAGCATTTT
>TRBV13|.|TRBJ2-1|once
CASSLEGQPYNEQFF
TGTGCCAGCAGCTTAGAAGGACAGCCCTACAATGAGCAGTTCTTC
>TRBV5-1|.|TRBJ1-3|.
CASSSGLHSGNTIYF
TGCGCCAGCAGCTCAGGACTCCACTCTGGAAACACCATATATTTT
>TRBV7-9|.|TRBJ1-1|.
CASSFDPPAEAFF
TGTGCCAGCAGCTTCGACCCCCCGGCTGAAGCTTTCTTT
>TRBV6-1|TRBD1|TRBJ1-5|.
CASSVLTGGNQPQHF
TGTGCCAGCAGCGTCCTAACAGGGGGCAATCAGCCCCAGCATTTT
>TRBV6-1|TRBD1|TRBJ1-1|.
CASSDRGRTEAFF
TGTGCCAGCAGTGACAGGGGGAGGACTGAAGCTTTCTTT
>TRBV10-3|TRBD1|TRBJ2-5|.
CAISPGQRLSTETQYF
TGTGCCATCTCCCCGGGACAGCGACTATCCACAGAGACCCAGTACTTC